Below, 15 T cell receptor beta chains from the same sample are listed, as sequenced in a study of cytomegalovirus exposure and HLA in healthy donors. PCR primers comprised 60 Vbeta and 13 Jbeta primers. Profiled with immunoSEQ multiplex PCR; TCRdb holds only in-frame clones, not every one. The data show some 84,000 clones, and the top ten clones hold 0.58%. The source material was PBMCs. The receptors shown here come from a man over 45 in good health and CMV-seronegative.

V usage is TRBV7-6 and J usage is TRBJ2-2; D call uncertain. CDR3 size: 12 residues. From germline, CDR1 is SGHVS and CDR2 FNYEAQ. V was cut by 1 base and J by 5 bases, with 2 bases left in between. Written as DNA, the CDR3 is TGTGCCAGCAGCTTAGTAACCGGGGAGCTGTTTTTT. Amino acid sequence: CASSLVTGELFF.

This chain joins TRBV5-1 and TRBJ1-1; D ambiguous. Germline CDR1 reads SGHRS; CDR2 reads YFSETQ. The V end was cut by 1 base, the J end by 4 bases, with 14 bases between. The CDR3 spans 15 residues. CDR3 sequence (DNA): TGCGCCAGCAGCTTGTATCTGGGAGGGAGCACTGAAGCTTTCTTT. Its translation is CASSLYLGGSTEAFF.

The CDR3 sequence: CASSETPGGTEKLFF. The CDR3 bases are TGTGCCAGCAGTGAAACTCCTGGAGGTACTGAAAAACTGTTTTTT. J is TRBJ1-4 and V is TRBV6-1; D not certain. The CDR3 contains 15 residues. Trimming cost V 2 bases and J 7 bases, with 14 bases left between them. In germline, CDR1 is MNHNS, CDR2 SASEGT.

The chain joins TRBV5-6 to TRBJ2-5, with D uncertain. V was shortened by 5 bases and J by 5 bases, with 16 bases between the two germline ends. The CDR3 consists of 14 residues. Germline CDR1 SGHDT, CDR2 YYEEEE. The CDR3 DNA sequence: TGTGCCAGCAGTACAACAACGAACCTGGAGACCCAGTACTTC. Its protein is CASSTTTNLETQYF.

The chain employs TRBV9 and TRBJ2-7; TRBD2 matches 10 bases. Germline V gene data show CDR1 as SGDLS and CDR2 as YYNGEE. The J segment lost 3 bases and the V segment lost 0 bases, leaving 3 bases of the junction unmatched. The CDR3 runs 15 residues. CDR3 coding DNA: TGTGCCAGCAGCGTAGACCAGCGGGGGGGCTACGAGCAGTACTTC. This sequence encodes CASSVDQRGGYEQYF.

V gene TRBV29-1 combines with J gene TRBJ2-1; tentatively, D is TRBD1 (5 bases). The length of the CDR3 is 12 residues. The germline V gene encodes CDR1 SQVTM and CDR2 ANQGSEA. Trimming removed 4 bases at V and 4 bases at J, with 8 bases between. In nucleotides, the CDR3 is TGCAGCGTTGCCGACAGTTACAATGAGCAGTTCTTC. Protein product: CSVADSYNEQFF.

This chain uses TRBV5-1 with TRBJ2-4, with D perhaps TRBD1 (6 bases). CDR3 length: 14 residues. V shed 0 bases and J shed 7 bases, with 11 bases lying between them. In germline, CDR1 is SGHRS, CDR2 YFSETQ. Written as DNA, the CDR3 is TGCGCCAGCAGCTTGGCAGGGGCGGACAACATTCAGTACTTC. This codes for CASSLAGADNIQYF.

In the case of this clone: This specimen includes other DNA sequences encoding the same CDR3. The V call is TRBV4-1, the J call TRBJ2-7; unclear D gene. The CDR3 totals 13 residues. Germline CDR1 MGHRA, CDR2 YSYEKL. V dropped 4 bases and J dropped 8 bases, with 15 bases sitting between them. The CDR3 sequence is CASSPARREQQYF. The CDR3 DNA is TGCGCCAGCAGCCCCGCCAGGCGAGAACAGCAGTACTTC.

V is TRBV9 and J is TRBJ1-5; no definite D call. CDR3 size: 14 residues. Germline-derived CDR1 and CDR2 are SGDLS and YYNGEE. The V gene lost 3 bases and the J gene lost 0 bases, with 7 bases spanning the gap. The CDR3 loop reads CASSAGGSNQPQHF. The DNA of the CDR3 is TGTGCCAGCAGCGCCGGAGGTAGCAATCAGCCCCAGCATTTT.

The CDR3 nucleotides are TGTGCCAGCAGTTCCGGGAACACCGGGGAGCTGTTTTTT. Protein product: CASSSGNTGELFF. The chain employs TRBV7-3 and TRBJ2-2; D is unresolved. In germline, CDR1 is SGHTA, CDR2 FQGTGA. The CDR3 covers 13 residues. The V and J ends lost 6 bases and 1 base respectively, with 6 bases between them.

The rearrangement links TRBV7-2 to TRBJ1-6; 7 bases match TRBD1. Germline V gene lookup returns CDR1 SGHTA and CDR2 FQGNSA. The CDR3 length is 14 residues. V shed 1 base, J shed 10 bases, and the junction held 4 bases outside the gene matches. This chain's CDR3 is CASSLDRGYSPLHF. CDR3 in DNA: TGTGCCAGCAGCTTAGACAGGGGATACTCACCCCTCCACTTT.

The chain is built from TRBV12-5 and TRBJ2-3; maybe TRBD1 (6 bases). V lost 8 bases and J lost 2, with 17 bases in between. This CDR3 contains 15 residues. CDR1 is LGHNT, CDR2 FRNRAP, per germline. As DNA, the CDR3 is TGTGCTAGTTCACAGGGTTCCTGGTTCACAGATACGCAGTATTTT. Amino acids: CASSQGSWFTDTQYF.

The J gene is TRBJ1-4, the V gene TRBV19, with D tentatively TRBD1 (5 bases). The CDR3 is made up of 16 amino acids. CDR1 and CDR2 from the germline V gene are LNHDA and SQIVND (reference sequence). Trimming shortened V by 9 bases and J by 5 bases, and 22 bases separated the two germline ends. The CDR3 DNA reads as TGTGCCAGCTGGTTCGGACACCCAGCAAAGAATGAAAAACTGTTTTTT. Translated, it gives CASWFGHPAKNEKLFF. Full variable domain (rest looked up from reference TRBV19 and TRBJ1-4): DGGITQSPKYLFRKEGQNVTLSCEQNLNHDAMYWYRQDPGQGLRLIYYSQIVNDFQKGDIAEGYSVSREKKESFPLTVTSAQKNPTAFYLCASWFGHPAKNEKLFFGSGTQLSVL.

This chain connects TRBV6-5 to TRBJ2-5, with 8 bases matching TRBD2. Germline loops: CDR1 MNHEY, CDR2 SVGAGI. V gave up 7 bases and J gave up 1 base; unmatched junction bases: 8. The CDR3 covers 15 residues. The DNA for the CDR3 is TGTGCCAGCACCAAATCGGGGGGGAGCCAAGAGACCCAGTACTTC. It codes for CASTKSGGSQETQYF.

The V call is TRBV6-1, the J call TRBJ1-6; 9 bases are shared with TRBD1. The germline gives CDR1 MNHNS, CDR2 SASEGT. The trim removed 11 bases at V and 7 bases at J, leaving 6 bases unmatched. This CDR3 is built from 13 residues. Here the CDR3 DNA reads TGTGCCGGGGTTGGGACAGGGAATTCACCCCTCCACTTT. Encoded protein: CAGVGTGNSPLHF.